These 29 T cell receptor beta chains came from one sample sequenced in a study of control samples from healthy donors and cancer patients (dated by TCRdb to the early 2020s). Library preparation employed the immunoSEQ multiplex PCR assay. TCRdb limited this immuneACCESS table to in-frame rearrangements with V and J called. A share of clones is missing; checked studies link under half to unresolved V genes, and the rest is unexplained. This sample lists about 120,000 clones; about 91% were detected once. About 3.2% of the sample rests with the top ten. Sequenced material: blood. The receptors derive from a middle-aged man in good health.

The rearrangement links TRBV27 to TRBJ1-1; perhaps TRBD1 as D (6 bases). Germline CDR1 is MNHEY and CDR2 is SMNVEV (reference sequence). Trimming removed 1 base from V and 3 bases from J, with 12 bases in between. The CDR3 has 15 amino acids. The CDR3: CASSLWAGAYTEAFF. The DNA of the CDR3 is TGTGCCAGCAGTTTATGGGCAGGGGCGTACACTGAAGCTTTCTTT.

The CDR3 bases are TGCGCCAGCAGTGAGTTCCACCTGGGGGGCGGCACAGATACGCAGTATTTT. Translation gives CASSEFHLGGGTDTQYF. The chain recombines TRBV10-2 with TRBJ2-3; D is possibly TRBD1 or TRBD2 (6 bases each). The CDR3 has 17 residues. CDR1 is WSHSY, CDR2 SAAADI, per germline. The V end lost 1 base, the J end lost 1 base, and 15 bases lay between the germline ends.

J is TRBJ2-2 and V is TRBV7-9; D unresolved. Trimming stripped 0 bases from V and 7 bases from J, with 0 bases between. This CDR3 has 11 residues. Germline V gene data show CDR1 as SEHNR and CDR2 as FQNEAQ (reference sequence). The DNA of the CDR3 is TGTGCCAGCAGCTTAGCCGGGGAGCTGTTTTTT. Translating gives CASSLAGELFF.

This sequence joins TRBV12-3 or TRBV12-4 and TRBJ2-7, with 8 bases that match TRBD2. The junction had 4 bases not matched to a gene; V was cut back by 2 bases and J by 7 bases. The CDR3 consists of 13 residues. CDR3 DNA sequence: TGTGCCAGCAGTTTATTTCCGGGAGGGGAGCAGTACTTC. Its protein product is CASSLFPGGEQYF.

The V gene is TRBV7-9, the J gene TRBJ2-7, with D hard to call. The CDR3 spans 13 residues. The germline CDR1 and CDR2 sequences are SEHNR and FQNEAQ (reference sequence). Deletions cut 1 base from V and 1 base from J, with 5 bases between. This CDR3 is CASSLDGSYEQYF. In DNA, the CDR3 is TGTGCCAGCAGCTTAGATGGGTCCTACGAGCAGTACTTC. Supplemented by reference TRBV7-9 and TRBJ2-7, the full variable domain reads DTGVSQNPRHKITKRGQNVTFRCDPISEHNRLYWYRQTLGQGPEFLTYFQNEAQLEKSRLLSDRFSAERPKGSFSTLEIQRTEQGDSAMYLCASSLDGSYEQYFGPGTRLTVT.

The rearrangement uses TRBV11-2 and TRBJ1-4; D is unclear. V was cut by 5 bases and J by 2 bases, with 15 bases left in between. The germline CDR1 and CDR2 sequences are SGHAT and FQNNGV. CDR3 length: 16 amino acids. CDR3 protein: CASSTGRPVTNEKLFF. CDR3 sequence (DNA): TGTGCCAGCAGCACTGGACGGCCAGTGACTAATGAAAAACTGTTTTTT.

This rearrangement joins TRBV4-3 to TRBJ1-1, with a weak D call TRBD1 (5 bases). V lost 4 bases and J lost 1, with 7 bases in between. The V gene's germline CDR1 is LGHNA and CDR2 YSLEER. CDR3 length equals 13 residues. CDR3 bases: TGCGCCAGCAGCCGCGACAGGAACACTGAAGCTTTCTTT. Translated: CASSRDRNTEAFF.

This chain joins TRBV29-1 and TRBJ1-1; the D gene is possibly TRBD1 (6 bases). V was trimmed by 7 bases and J by 5 bases, leaving 14 bases between them. The CDR3 runs 12 residues. Germline CDR1 and CDR2: SQVTM and ANQGSEA. CDR3 nucleotides: TGCAGCGCGTACAGGGTAAAGACTGAAGCTTTCTTT. Translating it yields CSAYRVKTEAFF.

This clone was observed a handful of times. In nucleotides, the CDR3 is TGTGCCAGTTGTCCGACAGGGGCCGTGAACACCGGGGAGCTGTTTTTT. It is translated as CASCPTGAVNTGELFF. The rearrangement joins TRBV19 to TRBJ2-2, with 8 nucleotides matching TRBD1. Germline V gene sequence: CDR1 LNHDA, CDR2 SQIVND (reference sequence). CDR3 length equals 16 residues. The trim removed 8 bases at V and 1 base at J, leaving 9 bases unmatched.

V gene TRBV2 combines with J gene TRBJ1-5; no reliable D call. The CDR3 covers 15 residues. V lost 6 bases and J 2 bases, leaving 14 bases between the germline ends. Germline CDR1 reads SNHLY; CDR2 reads FYNNEI. The CDR3 DNA follows: TGTGCCAGCAGACTGGGAGGGATCGGCAATCAGCCCCAGCATTTT. Protein sequence: CASRLGGIGNQPQHF.

V usage is TRBV29-1 and J usage is TRBJ1-2; possible D gene TRBD1, 5 bases. The V and J ends lost 4 bases and 2 bases respectively, with 20 bases between them. The CDR3 contains 16 residues. Looked up from germline, CDR1 is SQVTM and CDR2 is ANQGSEA. CDR3 DNA: TGCAGCGTTGTTCGGGACTGGGGAGGGACCAACTATGGCTACACCTTC. It encodes CSVVRDWGGTNYGYTF.

The gene calls are TRBV7-9 and TRBJ1-6; D unresolved. The germline gives CDR1 SEHNR, CDR2 FQNEAQ (reference sequence). The CDR3 sequence is 13 residues long. V gave up 4 bases and J gave up 5 bases, with 6 bases separating them. The CDR3 DNA is TGTGCCAGCAGCTCGCGGGATAATTCACCCCTCCACTTT. Translated, it gives CASSSRDNSPLHF.

This chain links TRBV12-3 or TRBV12-4 with TRBJ2-7; 9 bases line up with TRBD1. The CDR3 is 13 amino acids. V lost 8 bases and J lost 4; bases outside the gene matches: 6. The CDR3 sequence: CASRQGVFYEQYF. The CDR3 DNA reads TGTGCCAGCCGACAGGGGGTATTTTACGAGCAGTACTTC.

The chain couples TRBV19 to TRBJ1-5; no clear D. The CDR3 covers 13 residues. Trimming left V 3 bases short and J 4 bases short, with 7 bases between. Per the germline V gene, CDR1 is LNHDA and CDR2 is SQIVND (reference sequence). The CDR3 nucleotides read TGTGCCAGTAGTATGCAAGGGAATCAGCCCCAGCATTTT. This sequence encodes CASSMQGNQPQHF.

The rearrangement links TRBV20-1 to TRBJ2-5; D not certain. The CDR3 has 11 amino acids. The germline V gene has CDR1 DFQATT and CDR2 SNEGSKA (reference sequence). The CDR3 region is CGPWFQETQYF. CDR3 nucleotide sequence: TGCGGCCCCTGGTTCCAAGAGACCCAGTACTTC.

CDR3 loop: CASSLGTVKLFF. The CDR3 DNA sequence: TGTGCCAGCAGTTTAGGGACAGTTAAACTGTTTTTT. V is TRBV12-3 or TRBV12-4 and J is TRBJ1-4; D may be TRBD1 (6 bases). V dropped 1 base and J dropped 11 bases, with 8 bases sitting between them. The CDR3 consists of 12 residues.

The V call is TRBV6-5, the J call TRBJ1-2, with D possibly being TRBD1 (5 bases). Between the trimmed V and J ends, which lost 6 bases and 7 bases, there was a span of 15 bases. The germline CDR1 and CDR2 sequences are MNHEY and SVGAGI. The CDR3 is made up of 13 amino acids. The CDR3 here is CASRVSRDRGYTF. CDR3 nucleotides: TGTGCCAGCAGAGTTTCCAGGGATCGTGGCTACACCTTC.

The V call is TRBV12-3 or TRBV12-4, the J call TRBJ1-2, with no clear D. The CDR3 sequence is 12 residues long. V gave up 3 bases and J gave up 7 bases, with 9 bases separating them. The CDR3 sequence is CASSLSGGGYTF. The CDR3 DNA sequence: TGTGCCAGCAGTTTGTCGGGAGGTGGCTACACCTTC.

J is TRBJ1-5 and V is TRBV5-1, with D unresolved. Germline values: CDR1 SGHRS, CDR2 YFSETQ. The CDR3 loop spans 15 amino acids. V gave up 0 bases and J gave up 6 bases, with 13 bases separating them. CDR3 nucleotide sequence: TGCGCCAGCAGCTTGGAAGGTGGGATGCGTCAGCCCCAGCATTTT. This codes for CASSLEGGMRQPQHF.

The chain employs TRBV9 and TRBJ2-3; 10 bases map to TRBD2. This CDR3 is 12 amino acids long. V dropped 7 bases and J dropped 9; count of bases not matched to a gene: 5. Per germline, CDR1 SGDLS and CDR2 YYNGEE. In DNA form, the CDR3 reads TGTGCCAGCCTCGGTAGCGGGGGGACGCAGTATTTT. Protein: CASLGSGGTQYF.

This chain uses TRBV25-1 with TRBJ2-5; 9 bases agree with TRBD1. After removal of 4 bases from V and 5 bases from J, the junction contained 8 bases not matched to a gene. The CDR3 runs to 15 residues. Germline assignment: CDR1 MGHDK and CDR2 SYGVNS. The CDR3 coding sequence is TGTGCCAGCAGTGCCTTACAGGGGGCCAGGGAGACCCAGTACTTC. It translates to CASSALQGARETQYF.

The table lists this clone with a count of one. The chain couples TRBV29-1 to TRBJ2-3, with D perhaps matching TRBD2 (5 bases). V lost 8 bases to trimming and J lost 0 bases, with 9 bases between them. CDR3 length: 12 amino acids. Germline CDR1 and CDR2: SQVTM and ANQGSEA. The CDR3 DNA is TGCAGCTTGCGGACTAGCACAGATACGCAGTATTTT. Its protein product is CSLRTSTDTQYF.

This rearrangement joins TRBV10-1 to TRBJ2-3, with 16 positions matching TRBD2. Germline lookup yields CDR1 WNHNN and CDR2 SYGVQD (reference sequence). V shed 2 bases, J shed 0 bases, and the junction held 14 bases outside the gene matches. CDR3 length equals 22 residues. CDR3 DNA: TGCGCCAGCAGTGAGCCAGTCCCGGGACTAGCGGGGGGGCGAATGAGCACAGATACGCAGTATTTT. This translates into CASSEPVPGLAGGRMSTDTQYF.

The chain is built from TRBV6-5 and TRBJ2-1, with D possibly being TRBD2 (6 bases). V dropped 3 bases and J dropped 8 bases, with 11 bases sitting between them. This CDR3 has 13 amino acids. The germline V gene has CDR1 MNHEY and CDR2 SVGAGI. Here the CDR3 DNA reads TGTGCCAGCAGTTATATCTCGGGAGATGAGCAGTTCTTC. Encoded protein: CASSYISGDEQFF.

V usage is TRBV5-4 and J usage is TRBJ1-3, with a possible D match to TRBD1 (5 bases). The CDR3 consists of 14 residues. V was pared by 0 bases and J by 4 bases, with 8 bases between. Germline CDR1 SGHNT, CDR2 YYREEE (reference sequence). CDR3 loop: CASSLAGTGNTIYF. CDR3 in DNA: TGTGCCAGCAGCTTGGCAGGGACCGGAAACACCATATATTTT. Full variable domain (rest looked up from reference TRBV5-4 and TRBJ1-3): ETGVTQSPTHLIKTRGQQVTLRCSSQSGHNTVSWYQQALGQGPQFIFQYYREEENGRGNFPPRFSGLQFPNYSSELNVNALELDDSALYLCASSLAGTGNTIYFGEGSWLTVV.

This rearrangement joins TRBV24-1 to TRBJ1-2; 9 nucleotides align to TRBD1. Germline values: CDR1 KGHDR, CDR2 SFDVKD. This CDR3 region has 13 residues. V was clipped by 4 bases and J by 8 bases; unmatched bases: 4. CDR3 region: CATSDRDRVGYTF. As DNA, the CDR3 is TGTGCCACCAGTGACCGGGACAGGGTGGGCTACACCTTC.

This clone was seen a single time. The chain has TRBV6-1 and TRBJ1-1; no firm D call. Trimming pared 0 bases from V and 5 bases from J, leaving 16 bases between. Germline CDR1 MNHNS, CDR2 SASEGT. The CDR3 has 16 residues. In nucleotides, the CDR3 is TGTGCCAGCAGTGAAGCGATAATTAAAACGGGGACTGAAGCTTTCTTT. This codes for CASSEAIIKTGTEAFF.

The chain recombines TRBV3-1 (or the pseudogene TRBV3-2) with TRBJ2-7; D call uncertain. In germline, CDR1 is LGHDT, CDR2 YNNKEL (reference sequence). Trimming stripped 0 bases from V and 3 bases from J, with 9 bases between. This CDR3 is built from 14 residues. CDR3 region: CASSQDGAVYEQYF. DNA for the CDR3: TGTGCCAGCAGCCAAGATGGAGCTGTCTACGAGCAGTACTTC.

This clone occurred a few times. The chain has TRBV19 and TRBJ1-1; 7 bases agree with TRBD1. V was pared by 3 bases and J by 0 bases, with 4 bases of the junction left unmatched. CDR3 length: 15 residues. Looked up from germline, CDR1 is LNHDA and CDR2 is SQIVND (reference sequence). The CDR3 loop reads CASSIQGGMNTEAFF. CDR3 coding DNA: TGTGCCAGTAGTATCCAGGGGGGTATGAACACTGAAGCTTTCTTT. The full variable domain, rest sourced from reference TRBV19 and TRBJ1-1, is DGGITQSPKYLFRKEGQNVTLSCEQNLNHDAMYWYRQDPGQGLRLIYYSQIVNDFQKGDIAEGYSVSREKKESFPLTVTSAQKNPTAFYLCASSIQGGMNTEAFFGQGTRLTVV.